This TCR beta chain was captured by sequencing in a study of blood T cell repertoires in COVID-19. As handled by the study authors: The assay estimated nucleated cells by amplifying reference gene primers. The table came from immunoSEQ multiplex PCR; TCRdb's copy has only in-frame clones and leaves some out. D and trimming were read from the DNA, whereas the V and J calls and clone size are those reported in that table. The table records a few hundred thousand clones, 70% to 90% of them present only once. There are 13 residues in the CDR3. V was clipped by 3 bases and J by 3 bases, with 8 bases between them. Germline loops: CDR1 LNHDA, CDR2 SQIVND (reference sequence).

The TCR originated in a young man who had recovered from COVID-19. V gene TRBV19 combines with J gene TRBJ1-1, with D possibly being TRBD1 (6 bases). Sequencing was performed on PBMCs or T cells enriched from blood (not recorded which). For the CDR3, the DNA is TGTGCCAGTAGTATCAGGGGATACACTGAAGCTTTCTTT. Encoded protein: CASSIRGYTEAFF.